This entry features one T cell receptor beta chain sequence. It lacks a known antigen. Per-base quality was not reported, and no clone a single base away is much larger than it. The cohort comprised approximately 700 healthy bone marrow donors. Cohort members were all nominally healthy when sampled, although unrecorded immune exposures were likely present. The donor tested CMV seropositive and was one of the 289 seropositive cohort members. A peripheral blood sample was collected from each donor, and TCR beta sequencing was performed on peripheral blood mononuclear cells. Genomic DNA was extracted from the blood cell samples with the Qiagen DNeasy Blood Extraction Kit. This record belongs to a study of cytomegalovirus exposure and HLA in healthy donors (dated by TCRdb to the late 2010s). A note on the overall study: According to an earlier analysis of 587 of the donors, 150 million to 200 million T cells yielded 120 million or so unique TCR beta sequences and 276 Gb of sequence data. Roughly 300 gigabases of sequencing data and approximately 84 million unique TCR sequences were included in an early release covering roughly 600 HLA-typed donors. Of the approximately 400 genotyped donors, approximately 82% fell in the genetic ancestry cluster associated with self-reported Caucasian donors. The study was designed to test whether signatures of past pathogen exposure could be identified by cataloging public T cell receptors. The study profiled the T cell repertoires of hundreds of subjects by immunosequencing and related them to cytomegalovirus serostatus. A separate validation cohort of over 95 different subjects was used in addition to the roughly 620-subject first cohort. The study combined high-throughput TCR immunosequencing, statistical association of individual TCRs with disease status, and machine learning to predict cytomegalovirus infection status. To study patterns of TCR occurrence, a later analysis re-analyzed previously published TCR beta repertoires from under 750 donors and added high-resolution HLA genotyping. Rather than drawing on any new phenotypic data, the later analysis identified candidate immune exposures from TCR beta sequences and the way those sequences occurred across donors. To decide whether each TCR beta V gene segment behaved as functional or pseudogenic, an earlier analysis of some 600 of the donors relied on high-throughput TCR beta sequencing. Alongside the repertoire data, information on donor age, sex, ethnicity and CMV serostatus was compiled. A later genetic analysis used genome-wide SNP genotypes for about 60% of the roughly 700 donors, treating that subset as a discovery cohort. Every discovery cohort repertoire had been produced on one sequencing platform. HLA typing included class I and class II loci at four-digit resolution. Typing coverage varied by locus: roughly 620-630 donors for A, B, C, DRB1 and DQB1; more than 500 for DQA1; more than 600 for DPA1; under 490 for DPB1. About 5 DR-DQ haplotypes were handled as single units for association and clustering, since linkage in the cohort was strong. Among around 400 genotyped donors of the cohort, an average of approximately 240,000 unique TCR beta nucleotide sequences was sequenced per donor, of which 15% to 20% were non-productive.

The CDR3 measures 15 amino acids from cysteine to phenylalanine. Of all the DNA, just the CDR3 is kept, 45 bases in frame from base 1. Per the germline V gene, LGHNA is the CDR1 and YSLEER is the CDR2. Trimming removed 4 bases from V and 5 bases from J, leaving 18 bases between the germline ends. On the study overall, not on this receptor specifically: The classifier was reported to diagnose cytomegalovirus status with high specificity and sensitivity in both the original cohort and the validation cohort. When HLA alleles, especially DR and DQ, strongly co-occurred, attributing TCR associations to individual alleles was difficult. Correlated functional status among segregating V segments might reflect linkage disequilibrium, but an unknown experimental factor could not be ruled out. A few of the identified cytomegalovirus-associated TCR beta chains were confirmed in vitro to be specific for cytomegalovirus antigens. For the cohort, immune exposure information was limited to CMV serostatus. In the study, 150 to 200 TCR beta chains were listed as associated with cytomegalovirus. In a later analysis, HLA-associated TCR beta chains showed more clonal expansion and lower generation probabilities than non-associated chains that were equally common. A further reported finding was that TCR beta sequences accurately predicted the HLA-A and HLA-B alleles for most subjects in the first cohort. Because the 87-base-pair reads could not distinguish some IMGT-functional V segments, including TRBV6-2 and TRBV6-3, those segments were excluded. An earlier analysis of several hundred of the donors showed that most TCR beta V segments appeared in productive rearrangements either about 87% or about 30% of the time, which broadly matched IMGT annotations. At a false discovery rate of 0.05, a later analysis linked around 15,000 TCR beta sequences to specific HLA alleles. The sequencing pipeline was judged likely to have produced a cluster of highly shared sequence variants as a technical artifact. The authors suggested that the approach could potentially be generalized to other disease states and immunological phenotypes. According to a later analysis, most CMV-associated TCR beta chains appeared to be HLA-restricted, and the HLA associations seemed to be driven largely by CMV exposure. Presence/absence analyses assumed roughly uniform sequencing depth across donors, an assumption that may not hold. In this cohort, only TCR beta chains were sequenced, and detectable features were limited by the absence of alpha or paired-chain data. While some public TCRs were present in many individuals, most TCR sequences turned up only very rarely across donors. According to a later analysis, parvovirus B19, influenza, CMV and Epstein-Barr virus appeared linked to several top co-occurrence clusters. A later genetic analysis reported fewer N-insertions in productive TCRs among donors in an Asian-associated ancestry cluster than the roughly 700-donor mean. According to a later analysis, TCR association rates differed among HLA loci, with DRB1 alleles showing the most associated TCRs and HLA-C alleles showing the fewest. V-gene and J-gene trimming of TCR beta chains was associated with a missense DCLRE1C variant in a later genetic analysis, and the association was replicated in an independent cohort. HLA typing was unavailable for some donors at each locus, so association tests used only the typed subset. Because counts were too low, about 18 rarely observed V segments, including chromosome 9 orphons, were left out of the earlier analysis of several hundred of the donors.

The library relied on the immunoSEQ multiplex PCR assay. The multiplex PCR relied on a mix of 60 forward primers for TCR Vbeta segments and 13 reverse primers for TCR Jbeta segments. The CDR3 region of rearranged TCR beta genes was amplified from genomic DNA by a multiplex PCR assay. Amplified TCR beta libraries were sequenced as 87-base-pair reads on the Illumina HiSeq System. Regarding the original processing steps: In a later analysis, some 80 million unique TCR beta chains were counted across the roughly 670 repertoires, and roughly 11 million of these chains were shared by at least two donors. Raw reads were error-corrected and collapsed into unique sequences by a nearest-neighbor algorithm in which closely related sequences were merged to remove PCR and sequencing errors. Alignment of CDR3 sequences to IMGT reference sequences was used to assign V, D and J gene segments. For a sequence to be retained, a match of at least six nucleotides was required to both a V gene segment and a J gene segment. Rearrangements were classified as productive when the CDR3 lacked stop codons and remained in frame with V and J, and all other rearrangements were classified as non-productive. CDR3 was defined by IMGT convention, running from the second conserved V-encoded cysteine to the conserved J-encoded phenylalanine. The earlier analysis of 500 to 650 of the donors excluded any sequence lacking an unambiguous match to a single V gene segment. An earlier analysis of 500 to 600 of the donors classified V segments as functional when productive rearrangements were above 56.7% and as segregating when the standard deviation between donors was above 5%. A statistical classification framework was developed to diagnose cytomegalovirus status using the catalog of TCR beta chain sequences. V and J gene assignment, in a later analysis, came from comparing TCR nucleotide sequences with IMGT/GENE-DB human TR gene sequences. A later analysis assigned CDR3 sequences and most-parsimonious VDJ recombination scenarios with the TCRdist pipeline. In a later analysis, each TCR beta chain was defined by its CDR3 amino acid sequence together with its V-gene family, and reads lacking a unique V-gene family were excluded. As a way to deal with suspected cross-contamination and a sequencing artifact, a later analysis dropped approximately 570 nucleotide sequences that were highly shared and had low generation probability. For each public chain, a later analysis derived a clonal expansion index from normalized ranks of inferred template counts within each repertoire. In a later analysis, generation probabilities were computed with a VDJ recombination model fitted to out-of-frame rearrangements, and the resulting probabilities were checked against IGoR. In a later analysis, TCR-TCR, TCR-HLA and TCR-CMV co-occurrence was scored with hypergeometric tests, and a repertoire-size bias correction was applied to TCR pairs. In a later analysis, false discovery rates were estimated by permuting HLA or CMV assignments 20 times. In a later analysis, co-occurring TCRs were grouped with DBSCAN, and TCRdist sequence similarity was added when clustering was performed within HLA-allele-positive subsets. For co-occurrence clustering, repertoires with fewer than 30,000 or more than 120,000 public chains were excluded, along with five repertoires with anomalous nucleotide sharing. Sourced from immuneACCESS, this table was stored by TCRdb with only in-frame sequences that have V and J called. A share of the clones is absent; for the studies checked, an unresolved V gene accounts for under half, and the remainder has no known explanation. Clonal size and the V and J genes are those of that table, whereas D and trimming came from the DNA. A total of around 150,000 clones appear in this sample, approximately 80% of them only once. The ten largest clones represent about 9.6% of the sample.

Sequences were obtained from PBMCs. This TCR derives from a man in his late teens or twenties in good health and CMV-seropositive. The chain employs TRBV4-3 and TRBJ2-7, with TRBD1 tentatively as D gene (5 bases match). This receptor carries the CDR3 CASSPRWQGRDEQYF. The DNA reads TGCGCCAGCAGCCCAAGGTGGCAGGGTAGGGACGAGCAGTACTTC.